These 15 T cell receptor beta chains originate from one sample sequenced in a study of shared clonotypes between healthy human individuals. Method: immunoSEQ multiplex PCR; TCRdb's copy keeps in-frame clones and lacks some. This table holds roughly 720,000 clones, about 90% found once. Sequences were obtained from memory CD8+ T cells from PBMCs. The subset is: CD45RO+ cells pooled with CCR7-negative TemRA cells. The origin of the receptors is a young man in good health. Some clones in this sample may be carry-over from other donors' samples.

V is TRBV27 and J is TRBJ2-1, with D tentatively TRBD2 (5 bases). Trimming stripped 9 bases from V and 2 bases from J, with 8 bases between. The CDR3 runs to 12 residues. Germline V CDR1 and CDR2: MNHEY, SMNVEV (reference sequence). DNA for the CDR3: TGTGCCAGTTTCGGGACCTACAATGAGCAGTTCTTC. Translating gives CASFGTYNEQFF.

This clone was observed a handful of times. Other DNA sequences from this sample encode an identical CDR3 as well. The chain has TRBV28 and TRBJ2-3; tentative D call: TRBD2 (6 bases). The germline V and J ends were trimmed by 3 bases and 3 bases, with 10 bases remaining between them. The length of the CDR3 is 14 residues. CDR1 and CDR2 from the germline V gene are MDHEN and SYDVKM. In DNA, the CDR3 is TGTGCCAGCAGTTTTGTCGCGGGAACAGATACGCAGTATTTT. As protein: CASSFVAGTDTQYF.

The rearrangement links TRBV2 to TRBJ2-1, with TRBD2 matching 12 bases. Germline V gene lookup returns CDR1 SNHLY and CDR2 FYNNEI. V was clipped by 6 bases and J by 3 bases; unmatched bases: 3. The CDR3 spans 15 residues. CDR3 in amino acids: CASRRLAGVYNEQFF. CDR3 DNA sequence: TGTGCCAGCAGGCGACTAGCGGGAGTCTACAATGAGCAGTTCTTC.

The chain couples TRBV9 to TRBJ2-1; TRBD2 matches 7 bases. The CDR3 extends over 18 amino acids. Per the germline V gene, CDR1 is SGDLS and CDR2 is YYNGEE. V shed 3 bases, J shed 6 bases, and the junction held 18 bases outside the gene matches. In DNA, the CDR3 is TGTGCCAGCAGCGCTAACGCCTTGCGGGAGAACGGGTTCAATGAGCAGTTCTTC. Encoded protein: CASSANALRENGFNEQFF.

CDR3 sequence reads: CASSLSIRLAGGSYNEQFF. For the CDR3, the DNA is TGTGCCAGCAGTTTATCGATCCGACTAGCGGGAGGTTCGTACAATGAGCAGTTCTTC. This rearrangement joins TRBV27 to TRBJ2-1; 13 nucleotides line up with TRBD2. The CDR3 contains 19 residues. V was pared by 0 bases and J by 4 bases, with 9 bases of the junction left unmatched. Germline V gene data show CDR1 as MNHEY and CDR2 as SMNVEV (reference sequence).

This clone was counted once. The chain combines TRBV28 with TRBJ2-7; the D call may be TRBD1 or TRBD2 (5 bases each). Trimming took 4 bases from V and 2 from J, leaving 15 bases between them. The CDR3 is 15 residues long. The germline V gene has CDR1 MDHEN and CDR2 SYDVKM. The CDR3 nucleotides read TGTGCCAGCAGTTCCCCGGGGACGGCAACCTACGAGCAGTACTTC. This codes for CASSSPGTATYEQYF.

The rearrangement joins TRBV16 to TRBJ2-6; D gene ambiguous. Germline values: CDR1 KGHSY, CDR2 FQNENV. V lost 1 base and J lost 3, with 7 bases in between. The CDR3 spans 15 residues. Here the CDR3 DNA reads TGTGCCAGCAGCCAATTTGGGTTTGGGGCCAACGTCCTGACTTTC. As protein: CASSQFGFGANVLTF.

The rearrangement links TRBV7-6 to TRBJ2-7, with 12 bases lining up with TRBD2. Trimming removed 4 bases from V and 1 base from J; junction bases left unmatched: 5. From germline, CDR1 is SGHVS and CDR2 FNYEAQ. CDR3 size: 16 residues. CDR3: CASSSLAGGLSYEQYF. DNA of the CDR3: TGTGCCAGCAGCTCCCTAGCGGGGGGGCTATCCTACGAGCAGTACTTC.

CDR3 sequence (DNA): TGTGCCAGCAGCGTACGTGGTGACAGGGGCAGGCCCTACGAGCAGTACTTC. Amino acids: CASSVRGDRGRPYEQYF. The gene calls are TRBV9 and TRBJ2-7, with TRBD1 matching over 8 bases. The length of the CDR3 is 17 residues. In germline, CDR1 is SGDLS, CDR2 YYNGEE. The V segment lost 1 base and the J segment 2 bases; nucleotides outside the gene matches: 11.

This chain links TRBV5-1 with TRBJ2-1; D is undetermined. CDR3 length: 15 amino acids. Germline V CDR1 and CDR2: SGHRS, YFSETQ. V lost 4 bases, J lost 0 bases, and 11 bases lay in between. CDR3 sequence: CASSPWTDSYNEQFF. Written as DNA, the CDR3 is TGCGCCAGCAGCCCTTGGACGGACTCCTACAATGAGCAGTTCTTC.

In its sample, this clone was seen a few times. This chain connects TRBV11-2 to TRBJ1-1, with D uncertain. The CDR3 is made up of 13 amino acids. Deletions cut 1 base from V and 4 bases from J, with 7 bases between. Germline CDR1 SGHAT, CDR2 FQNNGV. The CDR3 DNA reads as TGTGCCAGCAGCTTAGCTCGGGGCACTGAAGCTTTCTTT. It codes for CASSLARGTEAFF.

In nucleotides, the CDR3 is TGTGCCAGCAGCTCAATGACAGGGGCCGGGTTAACTGAAGCTTTCTTT. Residues: CASSSMTGAGLTEAFF. The rearrangement uses TRBV7-6 and TRBJ1-1; TRBD1 matches at 8 bases. CDR1 and CDR2 (germline): SGHVS, FNYEAQ. V trimming: 4 bases; J trimming: 5 bases; junction bases outside the gene matches: 12. This CDR3 contains 16 residues.

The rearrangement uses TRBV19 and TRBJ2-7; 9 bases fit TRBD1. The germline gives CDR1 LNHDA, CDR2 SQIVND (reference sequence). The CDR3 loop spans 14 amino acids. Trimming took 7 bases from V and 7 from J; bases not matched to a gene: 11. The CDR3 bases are TGTGCCAGTACTCCGGGACAGGGCACCATTGAGCAGTACTTC. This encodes CASTPGQGTIEQYF.

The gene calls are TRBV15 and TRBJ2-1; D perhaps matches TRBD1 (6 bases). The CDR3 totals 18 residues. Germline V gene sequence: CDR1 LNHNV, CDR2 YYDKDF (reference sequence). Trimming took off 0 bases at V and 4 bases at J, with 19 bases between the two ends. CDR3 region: CATSRDLGVDRVYNEQFF. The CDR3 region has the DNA TGTGCCACCAGCAGAGATCTGGGCGTGGACAGAGTTTACAATGAGCAGTTCTTC.

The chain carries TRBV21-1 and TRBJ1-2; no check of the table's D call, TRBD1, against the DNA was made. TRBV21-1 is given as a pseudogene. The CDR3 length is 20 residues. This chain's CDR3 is CASSKDEGGQGERGDYGYTF. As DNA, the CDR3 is TGTGCCAGCAGCAAAGATGAAGGGGGTCAGGGGGAAAGAGGGGACTATGGCTACACCTTC.